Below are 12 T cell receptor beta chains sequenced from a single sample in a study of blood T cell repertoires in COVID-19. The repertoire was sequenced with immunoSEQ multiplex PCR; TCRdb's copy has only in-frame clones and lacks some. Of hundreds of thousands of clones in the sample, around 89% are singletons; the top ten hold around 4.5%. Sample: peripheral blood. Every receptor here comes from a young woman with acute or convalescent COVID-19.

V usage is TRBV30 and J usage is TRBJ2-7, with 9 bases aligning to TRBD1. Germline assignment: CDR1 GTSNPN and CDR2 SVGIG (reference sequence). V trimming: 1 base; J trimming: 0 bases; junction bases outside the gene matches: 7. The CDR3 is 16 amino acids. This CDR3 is CAWSGYRGPNSYEQYF. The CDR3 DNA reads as TGTGCCTGGAGTGGATACAGGGGGCCTAACTCCTACGAGCAGTACTTC.

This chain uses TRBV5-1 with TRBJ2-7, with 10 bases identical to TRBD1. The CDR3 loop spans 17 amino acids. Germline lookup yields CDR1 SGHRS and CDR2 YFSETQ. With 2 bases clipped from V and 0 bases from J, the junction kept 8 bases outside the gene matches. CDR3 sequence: CASSLRPGTGDSYEQYF. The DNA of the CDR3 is TGCGCCAGCAGCTTAAGGCCCGGGACAGGGGACTCCTACGAGCAGTACTTC. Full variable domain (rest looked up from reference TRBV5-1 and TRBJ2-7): KAGVTQTPRYLIKTRGQQVTLSCSPISGHRSVSWYQQTPGQGLQFLFEYFSETQRNKGNFPGRFSGRQFSNSRSEMNVSTLELGDSALYLCASSLRPGTGDSYEQYFGPGTRLTVT.

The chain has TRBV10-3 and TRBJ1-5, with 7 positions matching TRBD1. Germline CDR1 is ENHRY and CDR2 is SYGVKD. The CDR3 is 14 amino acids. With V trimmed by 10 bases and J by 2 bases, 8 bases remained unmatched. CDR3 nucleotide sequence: TGTGCCACAACACAGGGGTCGGGCAATCAGCCCCAGCATTTT. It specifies CATTQGSGNQPQHF.

The chain's CDR3 is CASSYTTNQPQHF. The CDR3 nucleotides read TGTGCCAGCAGTTACACTACCAATCAGCCCCAGCATTTT. The chain carries TRBV6-5 and TRBJ1-5; D not certain. Trimming cost V 2 bases and J 3 bases, with 5 bases left between them. This CDR3 has 13 amino acids. Germline V gene sequence: CDR1 MNHEY, CDR2 SVGAGI.

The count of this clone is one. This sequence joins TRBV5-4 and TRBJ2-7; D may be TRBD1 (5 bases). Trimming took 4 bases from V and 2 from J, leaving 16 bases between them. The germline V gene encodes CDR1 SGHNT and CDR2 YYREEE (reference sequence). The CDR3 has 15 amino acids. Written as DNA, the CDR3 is TGTGCCAGCAGCCCCGGCCAGGGTAAGGCCTACGAGCAGTACTTC. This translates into CASSPGQGKAYEQYF.

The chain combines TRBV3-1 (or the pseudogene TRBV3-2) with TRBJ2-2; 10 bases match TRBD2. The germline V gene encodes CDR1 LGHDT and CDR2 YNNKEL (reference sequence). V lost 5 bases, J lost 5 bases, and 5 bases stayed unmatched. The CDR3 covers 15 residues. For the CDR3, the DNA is TGTGCCAGCAGCTATAGCGGGGGGAGAACCGGGGAGCTGTTTTTT. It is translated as CASSYSGGRTGELFF.

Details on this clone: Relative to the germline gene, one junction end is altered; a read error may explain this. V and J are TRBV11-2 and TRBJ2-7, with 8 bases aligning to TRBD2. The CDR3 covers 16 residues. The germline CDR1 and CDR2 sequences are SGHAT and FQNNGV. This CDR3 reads CASSNPSGPIPYEQHF. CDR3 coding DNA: TGTGCCAGCAGCAATCCTAGCGGGCCGATACCTTACGAGCAGCACTTC.

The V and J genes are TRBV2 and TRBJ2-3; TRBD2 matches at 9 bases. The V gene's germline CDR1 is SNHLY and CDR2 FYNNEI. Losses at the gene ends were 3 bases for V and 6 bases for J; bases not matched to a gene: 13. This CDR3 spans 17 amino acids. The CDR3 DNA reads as TGTGCCAGCAGTGACACACCACCGGGACTAGCATCCGATACGCAGTATTTT. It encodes CASSDTPPGLASDTQYF.

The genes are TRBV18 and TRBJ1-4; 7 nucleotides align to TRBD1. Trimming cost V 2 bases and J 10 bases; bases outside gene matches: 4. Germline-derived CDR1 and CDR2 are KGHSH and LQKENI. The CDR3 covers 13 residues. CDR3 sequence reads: CASSPKGQLKLFF. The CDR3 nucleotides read TGTGCCAGCTCACCAAAGGGACAGCTAAAACTGTTTTTT.

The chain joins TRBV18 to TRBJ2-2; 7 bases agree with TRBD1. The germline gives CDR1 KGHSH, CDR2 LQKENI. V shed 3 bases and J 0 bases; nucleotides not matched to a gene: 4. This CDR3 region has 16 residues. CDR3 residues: CASSPIGTANTGELFF. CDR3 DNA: TGTGCCAGCTCACCGATCGGGACAGCGAACACCGGGGAGCTGTTTTTT. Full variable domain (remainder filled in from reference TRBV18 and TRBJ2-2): NAGVMQNPRHLVRRRGQEARLRCSPMKGHSHVYWYRQLPEEGLKFMVYLQKENIIDESGMPKERFSAEFPKEGPSILRIQQVVRGDSAAYFCASSPIGTANTGELFFGEGSRLTVL.

This CDR3 reads CASSYLGQGTTYEQYF. As DNA, the CDR3 is TGTGCCAGCAGTTATCTCGGACAGGGGACCACCTACGAGCAGTACTTC. The chain couples TRBV6-9 to TRBJ2-7; 9 bases match TRBD1. CDR3 length: 16 amino acids. CDR1 and CDR2 (germline): MNHGY, SVAAGI. V lost 2 bases and J lost 2; bases outside the gene matches: 7.

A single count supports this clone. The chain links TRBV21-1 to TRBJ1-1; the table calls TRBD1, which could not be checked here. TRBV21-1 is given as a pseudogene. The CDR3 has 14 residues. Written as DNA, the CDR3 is TGTGCCAGCACCTCGACAGGGGCGAACACTGAAGCTTTCTTT. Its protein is CASTSTGANTEAFF.